The following is a TCR beta chain sequence with its context. Its antigen remains unknown. Every isolated RNA sample was fully reverse transcribed, so sequencing captured expressed TCRB transcripts. TCRdb's table, derived via immunoSEQ multiplex PCR, lists solely in-frame clones and lacks some. Here the sample spans about 700,000 clones, around 15% being singletons. CDR3 length: 15 amino acids. V lost 4 bases to trimming and J lost 3 bases; unmatched junction nucleotides: 8. The germline CDR1 and CDR2 sequences are KGHSH and LQKENI. This sample stems from a study of beta chain features in type 1 diabetes. Broader study findings: Moderate yet significant TCRB CDR3 shortening was seen in Type 1 diabetes patients in all four CD4+ subsets.

Sequencing used naive CD4+ T cells from blood. The TCR was taken from a man aged 18-30 years with type 1 diabetes. The chain has TRBV18 and TRBJ1-1; 7 bases are shared with TRBD1. The CDR3 loop is CASSRIQGRDTEAFF. DNA of the CDR3: TGTGCCAGCTCACGAATACAGGGGCGAGACACTGAAGCTTTCTTT. Full variable domain (missing parts from reference TRBV18 and TRBJ1-1): NAGVMQNPRHLVRRRGQEARLRCSPMKGHSHVYWYRQLPEEGLKFMVYLQKENIIDESGMPKERFSAEFPKEGPSILRIQQVVRGDSAAYFCASSRIQGRDTEAFFGQGTRLTVV.